This T cell receptor beta chain was obtained from a study of T cell responses to AZD1222 COVID-19 vaccine. Notes on the study in general: The CD4 TCRs associated with vaccination extended across spike and predominated at 160-218 and 743-854.

The CDR3 is made up of 18 amino acids. On this clone: Its antigen remains unidentified.

The method was immunoSEQ multiplex PCR; TCRdb's version includes in-frame clones alone and lacks a portion of them. Among over 85,000 clones listed, about four fifths were seen once. Sequencing was performed on peripheral blood, taken 28 days after the second AZD1222 dose. This clonotype was obtained from an adult who received the AZD1222 COVID-19 vaccine. The chain joins TRBV21-1 to TRBJ1-1; TRBD1 is the table's D call, not checked against the DNA. TRBV21-1 is a listed pseudogene. CDR3: CASSKPGSRDTRSTEAFF. The CDR3 nucleotides are TGTGCCAGCAGCAAGCCGGGGTCTAGGGACACCAGGAGCACTGAAGCTTTCTTT.